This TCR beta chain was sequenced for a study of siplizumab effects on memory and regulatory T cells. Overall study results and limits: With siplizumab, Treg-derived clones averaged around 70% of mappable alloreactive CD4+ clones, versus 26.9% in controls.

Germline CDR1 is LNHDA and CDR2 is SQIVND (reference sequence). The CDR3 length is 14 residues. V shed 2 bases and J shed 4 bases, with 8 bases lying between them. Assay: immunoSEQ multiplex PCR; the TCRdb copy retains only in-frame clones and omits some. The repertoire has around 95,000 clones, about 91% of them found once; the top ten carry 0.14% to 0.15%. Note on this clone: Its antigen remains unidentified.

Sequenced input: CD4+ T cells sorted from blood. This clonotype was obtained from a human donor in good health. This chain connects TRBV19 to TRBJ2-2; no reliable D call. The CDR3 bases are TGTGCCAGTAGTATACGGAGAAGCACCGGGGAGCTGTTTTTT. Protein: CASSIRRSTGELFF.